This T cell receptor beta chain was sequenced for a study of T cell repertoires and HLA-DP antigens. Turning to the study itself: Average DNA input: approximately 220 ng for CD137+CD4+ sorts, about 1,200 ng pre-culture. Findings and caveats of the study: Average cumulative frequency of previously undetected clones was over 30% against one allele and roughly 49% against the other. Total CD4+ responders were stimulated by HeLa antigen-presenting cells.

Note on this clone: The antigen is unknown.

V lost 0 bases and J lost 3, with 7 bases in between. The CDR3 sequence is 13 residues long. Germline CDR1 SGHRS, CDR2 YFSETQ. Untouched CD4+ T cells were bead-isolated at about 97.7% purity. Sequenced by immunoSEQ multiplex PCR; TCRdb stores in-frame clones only, minus some. The sample has around 100,000 clones, 85% to 95% seen once. This rearrangement joins TRBV5-1 to TRBJ2-7; no reliable D call. Sequencing was performed on CD4+ T cells from PBMCs. The receptor was derived from a woman aged 18-29 years in good health and CMV-seronegative. DNA of the CDR3: TGCGCCAGCAGCTTGGGGCAGAACTACGAGCAGTACGTC. It translates to CASSLGQNYEQYV.